The entry that follows covers one T cell receptor (beta chain) sequence. The CDR3 spans 13 residues. Trimming left V 3 bases short and J 5 bases short, with 8 bases between. Germline V lookup: CDR1 LNHDA, CDR2 SQIVND (reference sequence). The data belong to a study of control samples from healthy donors and cancer patients. Generated by immunoSEQ multiplex PCR, the TCRdb table keeps only in-frame clones and is missing some. Of tens of thousands of clones detected, approximately 90% appear once; the ten largest clones hold roughly 0.91%. The sequenced material came from PBMCs. V gene TRBV19 combines with J gene TRBJ1-5; TRBD1 might be the D (6 bases). This sequence originates from a man aged 25 to 45 with colorectal cancer. For the CDR3, the DNA is TGTGCCAGTAGTATCCCAGGGGATCAGCCCCAGCATTTT. Translation gives CASSIPGDQPQHF.